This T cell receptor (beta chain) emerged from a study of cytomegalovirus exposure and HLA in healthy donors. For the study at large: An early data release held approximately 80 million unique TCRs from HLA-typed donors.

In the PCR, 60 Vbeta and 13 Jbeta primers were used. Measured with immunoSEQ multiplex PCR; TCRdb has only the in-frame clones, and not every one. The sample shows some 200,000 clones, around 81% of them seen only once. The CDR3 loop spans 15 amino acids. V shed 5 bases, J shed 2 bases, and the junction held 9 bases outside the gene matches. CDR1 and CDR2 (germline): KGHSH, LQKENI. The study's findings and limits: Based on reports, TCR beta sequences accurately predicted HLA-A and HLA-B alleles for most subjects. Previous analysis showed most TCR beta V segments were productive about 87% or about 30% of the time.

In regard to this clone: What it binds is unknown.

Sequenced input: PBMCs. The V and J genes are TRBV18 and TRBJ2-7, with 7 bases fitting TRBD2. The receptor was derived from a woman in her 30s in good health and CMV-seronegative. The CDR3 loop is CASSSASGSTYEQYF. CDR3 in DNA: TGTGCCAGCTCAAGCGCTAGCGGATCGACCTACGAGCAGTACTTC.